The clone carrying this TCR beta chain was seen more than once but under ten times. Its antigen is undetermined. This entry is derived from a study of blood T cells in healthy people across ages. Study-wide findings and caveats: In older individuals, TCR beta diversity per million T cells was lower, falling roughly linearly with age. When set beside aged donors, long-lived donors presented more naive CD4+ cells and higher diversity.

The CDR3 spans 18 residues. J gave up 4 bases and V 0 bases, and 10 bases lay outside the gene matches. Germline values: CDR1 DFQATT, CDR2 SNEGSKA (reference sequence). Healthy Russian Caucasian donors spanned ages roughly 6 to 90 years. Combining a sample-barcoded 5' primer with a J-beta primer mix, a second PCR ran for about 6 to 12 cycles. TCRdb re-called the 5' RACE reads through MiXCR, storing one row per CDR3 protein. Among some 1.4 million distinct CDR3 sequences, roughly 45% were seen once, and the ten largest hold roughly 8.2%. Sequencing input: blood. This chain joins TRBV20-1 and TRBJ2-1; TRBD2 agrees at 12 bases. This clonotype originated in a woman aged 18 to 35 in good health. The CDR3 region is CSARDPRATSGGYNEQFF. The CDR3 nucleotides read TGCAGTGCTAGAGATCCAAGGGCTACTAGCGGGGGGTACAATGAGCAGTTCTTC.